Sequencing of this T cell receptor (beta chain) was carried out in a study of blood T cell repertoires in COVID-19. Study context: The cDNA or gDNA used as material had been derived from T cells, B-cell-depleted T cells, or PBMCs.

Trimming took 6 bases from V and 4 from J; bases not matched to a gene: 8. From germline, CDR1 is MNHEY and CDR2 SVGAGI. The CDR3 consists of 15 residues. Here immunoSEQ multiplex PCR was the method, and the copy in TCRdb shows in-frame clones only, minus some. Of roughly 420,000 clones detected, around 87% appear once; the ten largest clones hold over 0.9%. Allocation to cohorts depended on clinical history reported by the participants. The TCR comes from a woman aged 25 to 39 with acute COVID-19. The J gene is TRBJ1-3, the V gene TRBV6-5, with 8 bases matching TRBD1. Sequenced sample: PBMCs or T cells enriched from blood (not recorded which). The CDR3 reads CASRPTGTGGNTIYF. The CDR3 bases are TGTGCCAGCAGACCTACCGGGACAGGAGGAAACACCATATATTTT.